Following are 7 T cell receptor beta chains from one sample sequenced in a study of vaccination and CD4 T cells after COVID-19. Researchers used the Oncomine TCR Beta short-read assay to sequence DNA from cultured CD4+ T cells. MiXCR, run by TCRdb on the PCR reads, gives a single entry per CDR3 protein. Of 7,000 to 10,000 distinct CDR3 sequences in the sample, about 19% were seen once. The sample's treatment: roughly 10-day PBMC culture with coronavirus spike peptide pools or control peptides (ViraFEST assay). The antigens of these receptors remain unknown. The specimen comprised CD4+ T cells from blood, cultured in vitro, sampled after SARS-CoV-2 vaccination. The source of these receptors is a human donor who had recovered from COVID-19.

The J gene is TRBJ1-6, the V gene TRBV10-3, with D possibly TRBD1 on 5 matching bases. V lost 0 bases, J lost 10 bases, and 10 bases lay in between. Germline V gene lookup returns CDR1 ENHRY and CDR2 SYGVKD. The CDR3 runs to 14 residues. In nucleotides, the CDR3 is TGTGCCATCAGTGAGTCCGGCAGGGACTCACCCCTCCACTTT. As protein: CAISESGRDSPLHF.

This clonotype was recorded a few times. V gene TRBV20-1 combines with J gene TRBJ1-1, with D perhaps TRBD1 (5 bases). Trimming pared 1 base from V and 5 bases from J, leaving 14 bases between. The CDR3 has 14 residues. The germline V gene encodes CDR1 DFQATT and CDR2 SNEGSKA (reference sequence). The CDR3 reads CSARAEGIQTEAFF. The CDR3 coding sequence is TGCAGTGCTAGAGCTGAGGGGATCCAGACTGAAGCTTTCTTT.

V and J are TRBV20-1 and TRBJ2-1; D is possibly TRBD2 (5 bases). V was pared by 7 bases and J by 3 bases, with 10 bases between. Germline V gene data show CDR1 as DFQATT and CDR2 as SNEGSKA (reference sequence). This CDR3 has 12 residues. CDR3 amino acids: CSGGRGYNEQFF. DNA of the CDR3: TGCAGTGGGGGTCGGGGCTACAATGAGCAGTTCTTC.

The chain links TRBV19 to TRBJ1-6; D might be TRBD1 (6 bases). V was trimmed by 3 bases and J by 5 bases, leaving 14 bases between them. The CDR3 spans 16 residues. The germline V gene has CDR1 LNHDA and CDR2 SQIVND (reference sequence). The CDR3 sequence: CASSIGQRMNNSPLHF. As DNA, the CDR3 is TGTGCCAGTAGTATCGGACAGAGAATGAATAATTCACCCCTCCACTTT.

The CDR3 DNA reads TGTGCCAGCAGCCGTAGACAGGGTGGGTACAATGAGCAGTTCTTC. Its translation: CASSRRQGGYNEQFF. The J gene is TRBJ2-1, the V gene TRBV5-4; TRBD1 matches 7 bases. The length of the CDR3 is 15 residues. Germline lookup yields CDR1 SGHNT and CDR2 YYREEE (reference sequence). With V trimmed by 4 bases and J by 4 bases, 8 bases remained unmatched. The whole variable domain, remainder taken from reference TRBV5-4 and TRBJ2-1, is ETGVTQSPTHLIKTRGQQVTLRCSSQSGHNTVSWYQQALGQGPQFIFQYYREEENGRGNFPPRFSGLQFPNYSSELNVNALELDDSALYLCASSRRQGGYNEQFFGPGTRLTVL.

By proportion, this clonotype is medium-sized. V is TRBV27 and J is TRBJ1-6, with D perhaps matching TRBD1 (5 bases). CDR1 and CDR2 from the germline V gene are MNHEY and SMNVEV (reference sequence). This CDR3 has 16 amino acids. Trimming pared 3 bases from V and 6 bases from J, leaving 15 bases between. The CDR3 region is CASSFGRVGGNSPLHF. The CDR3 DNA reads TGTGCCAGCAGTTTTGGCAGGGTCGGAGGTAATTCACCCCTCCACTTT.

V usage is TRBV21-1 and J usage is TRBJ2-5; the table's D call, TRBD2, was not checked against the DNA. TRBV21-1 is flagged as a pseudogene. The CDR3 length is 16 residues. The CDR3 DNA sequence: TGTGCCAGCAGCAAAGGTCTTAGCGGGTCCCAAGAGACCCAGTACTTC. This encodes CASSKGLSGSQETQYF.